This T cell receptor beta chain stems from a study of blood T cell repertoires in COVID-19. Assay used: immunoSEQ multiplex PCR; TCRdb lists only in-frame clones, some missing. The repertoire consists of almost 200,000 clones, with about 85% occurring once and the leading ten covering approximately 0.9%. The CDR3 length is 13 residues. Germline-derived CDR1 and CDR2 are MNHEY and SVGAGI. The germline V and J ends were trimmed by 5 bases and 3 bases, with 11 bases remaining between them. Sequencing input: peripheral blood. The V gene is TRBV6-5, the J gene TRBJ2-7, with D uncertain. This clonotype was obtained from a man aged 55 to 70 with COVID-19, enrolled during active disease. DNA of the CDR3: TGTGCCAGCAGTCTACTACCTTTCTACGAGCAGTACTTC. Protein: CASSLLPFYEQYF.